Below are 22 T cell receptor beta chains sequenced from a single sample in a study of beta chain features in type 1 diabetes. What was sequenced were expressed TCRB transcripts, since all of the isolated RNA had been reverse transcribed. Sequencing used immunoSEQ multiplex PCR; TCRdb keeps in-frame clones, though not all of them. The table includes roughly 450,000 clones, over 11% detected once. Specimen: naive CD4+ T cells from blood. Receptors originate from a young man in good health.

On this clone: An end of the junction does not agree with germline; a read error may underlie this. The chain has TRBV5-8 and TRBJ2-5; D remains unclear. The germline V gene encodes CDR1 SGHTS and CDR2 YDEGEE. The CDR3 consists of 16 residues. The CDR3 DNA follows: TGTGCCAGCAGCTTGGGAGGTCGTCAGGAACCACGCCTGATACACTTC. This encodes CASSLGGRQEPRLIHF.

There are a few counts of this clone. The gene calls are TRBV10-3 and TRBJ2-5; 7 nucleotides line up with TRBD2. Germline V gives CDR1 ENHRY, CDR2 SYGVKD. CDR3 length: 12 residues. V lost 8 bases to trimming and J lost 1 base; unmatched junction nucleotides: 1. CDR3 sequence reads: CAIGGGQETQYF. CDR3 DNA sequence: TGTGCCATCGGGGGGGGCCAAGAGACCCAGTACTTC.

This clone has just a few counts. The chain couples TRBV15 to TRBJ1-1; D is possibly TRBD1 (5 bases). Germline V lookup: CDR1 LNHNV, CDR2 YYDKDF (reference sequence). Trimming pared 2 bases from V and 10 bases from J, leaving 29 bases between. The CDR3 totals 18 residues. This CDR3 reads CATSRLPHGGIGMLVAFF. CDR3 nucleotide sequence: TGTGCCACCAGCAGACTACCTCACGGGGGGATTGGGATGCTGGTAGCTTTCTTT. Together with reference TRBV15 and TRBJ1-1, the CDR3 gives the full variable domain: DAMVIQNPRYQVTQFGKPVTLSCSQTLNHNVMYWYQQKSSQAPKLLFHYYDKDFNNEADTPDNFQSRRPNTSFCFLDIRSPGLGDTAMYLCATSRLPHGGIGMLVAFFGQGTRLTVV.

Here the CDR3 DNA reads TGTGCCAGCTCCAGGGGGCTGTGGGACGAGCAGTACGTC. Encoded protein: CASSRGLWDEQYV. The V and J genes are TRBV2 and TRBJ2-7, with 8 bases matching TRBD1. CDR1 and CDR2 from the germline V gene are SNHLY and FYNNEI. The CDR3 is 13 residues long. J was trimmed by 5 bases and V by 8 bases; bases with no gene match: 8.

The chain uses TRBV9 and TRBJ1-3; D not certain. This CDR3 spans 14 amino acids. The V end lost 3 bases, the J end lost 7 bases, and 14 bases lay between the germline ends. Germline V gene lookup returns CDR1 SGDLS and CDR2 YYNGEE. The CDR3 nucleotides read TGTGCCAGCAGCGCGGTTAATGCCGGGAACACCATATATTTT. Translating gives CASSAVNAGNTIYF.

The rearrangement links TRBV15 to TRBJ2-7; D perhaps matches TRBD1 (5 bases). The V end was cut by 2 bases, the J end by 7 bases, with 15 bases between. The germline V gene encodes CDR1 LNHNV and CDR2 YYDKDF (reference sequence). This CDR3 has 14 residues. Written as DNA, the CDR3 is TGTGCCACCAGCAGAAACCAGGGCCTGGGGGAGCAGTACGTC. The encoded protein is CATSRNQGLGEQYV.

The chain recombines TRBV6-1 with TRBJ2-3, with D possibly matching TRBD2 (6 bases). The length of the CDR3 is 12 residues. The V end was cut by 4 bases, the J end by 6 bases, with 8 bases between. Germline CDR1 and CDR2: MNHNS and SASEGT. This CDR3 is CASSGLVDTQYF. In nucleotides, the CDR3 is TGTGCCAGCAGTGGACTAGTGGATACGCAGTATTTT.

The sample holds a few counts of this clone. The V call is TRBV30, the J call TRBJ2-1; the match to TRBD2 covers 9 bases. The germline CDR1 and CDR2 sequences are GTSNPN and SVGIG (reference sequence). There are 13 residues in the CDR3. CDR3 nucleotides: TGTGGGGCGGCTAGCGGGGTATACAATGAGCAGTTCTTC. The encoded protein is CGAASGVYNEQFF.

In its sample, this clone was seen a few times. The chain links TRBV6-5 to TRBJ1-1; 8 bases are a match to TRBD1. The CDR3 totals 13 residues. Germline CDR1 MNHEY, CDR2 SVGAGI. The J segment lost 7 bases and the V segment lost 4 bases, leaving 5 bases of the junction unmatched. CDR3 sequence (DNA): TGTGCCAGCAGTTCTCACGGACAGGGTGAAGCTTTCTTT. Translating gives CASSSHGQGEAFF.

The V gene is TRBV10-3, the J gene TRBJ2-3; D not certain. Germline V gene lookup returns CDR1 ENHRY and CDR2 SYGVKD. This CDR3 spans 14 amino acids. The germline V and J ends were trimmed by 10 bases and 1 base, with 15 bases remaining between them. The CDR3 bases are TGTGCCACGACCAGCGAGGCGGGCACAGATACGCAGTATTTT. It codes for CATTSEAGTDTQYF.

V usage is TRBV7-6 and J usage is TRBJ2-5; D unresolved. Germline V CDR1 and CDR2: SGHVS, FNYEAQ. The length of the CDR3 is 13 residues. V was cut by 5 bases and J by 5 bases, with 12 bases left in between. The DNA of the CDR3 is TGTGCCAGCAGCCGAGCAAACGGGGAGACCCAGTACTTC. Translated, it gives CASSRANGETQYF.

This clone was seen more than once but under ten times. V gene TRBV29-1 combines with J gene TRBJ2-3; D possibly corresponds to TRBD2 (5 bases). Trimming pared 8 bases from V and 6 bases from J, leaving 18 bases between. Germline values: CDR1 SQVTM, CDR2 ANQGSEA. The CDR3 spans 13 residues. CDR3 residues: CSIGVAAGDTQYF. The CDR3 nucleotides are TGCAGCATCGGGGTCGCAGCTGGGGATACGCAGTATTTT.

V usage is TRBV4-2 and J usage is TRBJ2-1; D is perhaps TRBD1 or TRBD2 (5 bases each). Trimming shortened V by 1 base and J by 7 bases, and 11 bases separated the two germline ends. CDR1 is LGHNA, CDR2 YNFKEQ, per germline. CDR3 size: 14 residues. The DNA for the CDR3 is TGTGCCAGCAGCCAAGTGGGGGTGGTGAATGAGCAGTTCTTC. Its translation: CASSQVGVVNEQFF.

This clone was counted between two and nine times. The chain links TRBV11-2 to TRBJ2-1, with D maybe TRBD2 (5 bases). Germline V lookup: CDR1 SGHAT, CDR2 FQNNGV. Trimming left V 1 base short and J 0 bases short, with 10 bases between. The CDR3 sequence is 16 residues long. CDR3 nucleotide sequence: TGTGCCAGCAGCTTAGGCCGTAGCGTCTCCTACAATGAGCAGTTCTTC. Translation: CASSLGRSVSYNEQFF. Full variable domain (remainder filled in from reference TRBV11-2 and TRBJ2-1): EAGVAQSPRYKIIEKRQSVAFWCNPISGHATLYWYQQILGQGPKLLIQFQNNGVVDDSQLPKDRFSAERLKGVDSTLKIQPAKLEDSAVYLCASSLGRSVSYNEQFFGPGTRLTVL.

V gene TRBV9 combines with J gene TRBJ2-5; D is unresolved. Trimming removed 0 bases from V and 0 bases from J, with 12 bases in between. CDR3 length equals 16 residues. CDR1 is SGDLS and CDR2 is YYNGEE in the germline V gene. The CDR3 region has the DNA TGTGCCAGCAGCGTAGGGCCTAGATGGGACCAAGAGACCCAGTACTTC. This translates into CASSVGPRWDQETQYF.

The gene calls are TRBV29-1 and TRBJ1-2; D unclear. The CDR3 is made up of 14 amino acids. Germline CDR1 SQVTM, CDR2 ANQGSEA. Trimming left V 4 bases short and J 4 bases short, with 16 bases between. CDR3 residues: CSVVPPERAYGYTF. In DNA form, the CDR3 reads TGCAGCGTTGTCCCCCCGGAGCGAGCCTATGGCTACACCTTC.

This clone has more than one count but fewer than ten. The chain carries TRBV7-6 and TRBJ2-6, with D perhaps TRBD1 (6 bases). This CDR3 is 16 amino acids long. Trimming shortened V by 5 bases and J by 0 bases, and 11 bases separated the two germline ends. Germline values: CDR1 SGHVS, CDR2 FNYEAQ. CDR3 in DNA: TGTGCCAGCAGCAAAGACAGGTTCTCTGGGGCCAACGTCCTGACTTTC. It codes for CASSKDRFSGANVLTF.

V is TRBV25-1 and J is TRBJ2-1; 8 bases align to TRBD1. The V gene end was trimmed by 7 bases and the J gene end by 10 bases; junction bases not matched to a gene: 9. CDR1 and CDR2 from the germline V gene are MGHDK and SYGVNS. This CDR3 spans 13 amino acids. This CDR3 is CASKGQGAWEQFF. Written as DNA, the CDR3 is TGTGCCAGCAAAGGGCAGGGGGCGTGGGAGCAGTTCTTC.

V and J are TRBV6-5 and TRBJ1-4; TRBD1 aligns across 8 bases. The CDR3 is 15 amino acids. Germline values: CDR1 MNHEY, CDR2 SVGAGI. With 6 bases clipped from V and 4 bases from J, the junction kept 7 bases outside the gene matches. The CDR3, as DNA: TGTGCCAGCAGGTCAGGACAGGGCAGTAATGAAAAACTGTTTTTT. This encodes CASRSGQGSNEKLFF.

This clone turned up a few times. The CDR3 DNA reads as TGTGCCAGCAGTCAACCTAGACAGGGAGTGAACTATGGCTACACCTTC. Translated, it gives CASSQPRQGVNYGYTF. The chain combines TRBV27 with TRBJ1-2; TRBD1 matches 7 bases. Germline V gene data show CDR1 as MNHEY and CDR2 as SMNVEV (reference sequence). The CDR3 is 16 amino acids. The junction had 11 bases not matched to a gene; V was cut back by 5 bases and J by 2 bases.

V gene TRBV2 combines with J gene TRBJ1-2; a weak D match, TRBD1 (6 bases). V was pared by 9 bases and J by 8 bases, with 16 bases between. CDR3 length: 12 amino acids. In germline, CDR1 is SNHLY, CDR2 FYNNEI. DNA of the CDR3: TGTGCCAGTAACAGGGCCCGGGACGGCTACACCTTC. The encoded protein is CASNRARDGYTF.

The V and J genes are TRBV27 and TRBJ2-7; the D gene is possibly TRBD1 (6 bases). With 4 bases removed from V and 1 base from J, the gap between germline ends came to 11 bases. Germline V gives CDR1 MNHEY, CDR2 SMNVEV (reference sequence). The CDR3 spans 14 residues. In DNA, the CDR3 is TGTGCCAGCAGTTCACATGGACAGTCCTACGAGCAGTACGTC. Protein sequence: CASSSHGQSYEQYV.